The 21 T cell receptor beta chains reported below all come from one sample, sequenced in a study of shared clonotypes between healthy human individuals. Clones were sequenced by immunoSEQ multiplex PCR, and TCRdb holds only the in-frame ones, with some missing. The repertoire holds about 500,000 clones, around 77% seen once, with approximately 12% in the top ten. Source material: PBMCs. The receptor source for this set is a woman between 40 and 50 years old in good health. Some clones in this sample may be carry-over from other donors' samples.

The chain employs TRBV6-4 and TRBJ2-6, with D tentatively TRBD1 (5 bases). CDR1 is MRHNA and CDR2 is SNTAGT in the germline V gene. The length of the CDR3 is 16 residues. Deletions cut 3 bases from V and 0 bases from J, with 9 bases between. CDR3 sequence reads: CASSDGHHSGANVLTF. The CDR3 DNA sequence: TGTGCCAGCAGTGATGGACATCACTCTGGGGCCAACGTCCTGACTTTC.

The chain couples TRBV5-4 to TRBJ1-5; TRBD1 is a possible D gene (6 bases). Trimming removed 0 bases from V and 2 bases from J, with 9 bases in between. Germline CDR1 is SGHNT and CDR2 is YYREEE (reference sequence). This CDR3 comprises 15 residues. The CDR3 nucleotides read TGTGCCAGCAGCTTGGACAGGGCCGGCAATCAGCCCCAGCATTTT. Translated: CASSLDRAGNQPQHF.

This sequence joins TRBV28 and TRBJ1-6; D unclear. The V end lost 3 bases, the J end lost 10 bases, and 13 bases lay between the germline ends. The CDR3 loop spans 14 amino acids. The V gene's germline CDR1 is MDHEN and CDR2 SYDVKM. The CDR3 reads CASSFESFGSPLHF. The CDR3 DNA follows: TGTGCCAGCAGTTTTGAAAGTTTTGGATCACCCCTCCACTTT.

The genes are TRBV29-1 and TRBJ2-2; 10 bases line up with TRBD1. V was clipped by 3 bases and J by 4 bases; unmatched bases: 5. The CDR3 extends over 15 amino acids. Germline lookup yields CDR1 SQVTM and CDR2 ANQGSEA. The CDR3 region has the DNA TGCAGCGTTGACGGGACAGGGGTCGGCACCGGGGAGCTGTTTTTT. Translating it yields CSVDGTGVGTGELFF.

V usage is TRBV10-3 and J usage is TRBJ2-7; D may be TRBD1 or TRBD2 (6 bases each). Germline-derived CDR1 and CDR2 are ENHRY and SYGVKD. Between the trimmed V and J ends, which lost 1 base and 3 bases, there was a span of 13 bases. This CDR3 region has 15 residues. CDR3 in DNA: TGTGCCATCAGTGAGTGGAGGGGACACCTCTACGAGCAGTACTTC. Its translation: CAISEWRGHLYEQYF.

The V call is TRBV7-9, the J call TRBJ1-2; D gene ambiguous. V dropped 7 bases and J dropped 2 bases, with 11 bases sitting between them. The CDR3 has 13 residues. Germline values: CDR1 SEHNR, CDR2 FQNEAQ (reference sequence). CDR3 sequence: CASNDGPNYGYTF. The CDR3 DNA sequence: TGTGCCAGCAACGATGGACCAAACTATGGCTACACCTTC.

This clone was counted between two and nine times. V is TRBV25-1 and J is TRBJ2-1, with 8 bases aligning to TRBD1. The CDR3 covers 15 residues. Germline CDR1 is MGHDK and CDR2 is SYGVNS. With V trimmed by 4 bases and J by 5 bases, 7 bases remained unmatched. CDR3 residues: CASSGQGRRDNEQFF. The CDR3 region has the DNA TGTGCCAGCAGTGGACAGGGGAGGAGGGACAATGAGCAGTTCTTC.

This clone has a handful of counts. The genes are TRBV4-1 and TRBJ2-7; weak D call: TRBD2 (5 bases). Germline CDR1 and CDR2: MGHRA and YSYEKL. Between the trimmed V and J ends, which lost 4 bases and 2 bases, there was a span of 12 bases. CDR3 length equals 14 residues. CDR3 bases: TGCGCCAGCAGCCGTGCCGGGAACCCCTACGAGCAGTACTTC. This translates into CASSRAGNPYEQYF.

This sequence joins TRBV6-5 and TRBJ2-7, with TRBD2 identical over 10 bases. The CDR3 length is 14 residues. Germline trimming cut 4 bases from V and 4 bases from J; bases unmatched to any gene: 4. The germline gives CDR1 MNHEY, CDR2 SVGAGI. CDR3 region: CASSSSGSRYEQYF. CDR3 bases: TGTGCCAGCAGTTCTAGCGGGAGTAGGTACGAGCAGTACTTC.

A few counts support this clone. This rearrangement joins TRBV18 to TRBJ2-6; D is perhaps TRBD1 (5 bases). Deletions cut 2 bases from V and 0 bases from J, with 14 bases between. In germline, CDR1 is KGHSH, CDR2 LQKENI. The CDR3 loop spans 18 amino acids. Here the CDR3 DNA reads TGTGCCAGCTCACCAACGCAGGGAATCAGCTCTGGGGCCAACGTCCTGACTTTC. Protein product: CASSPTQGISSGANVLTF.

The gene calls are TRBV30 and TRBJ2-7; 8 positions match TRBD1. This CDR3 is 14 amino acids long. The germline CDR1 and CDR2 sequences are GTSNPN and SVGIG (reference sequence). V was clipped by 5 bases and J by 6 bases; unmatched bases: 12. This CDR3 is CAWSRDRGTGEQYF. Written as DNA, the CDR3 is TGTGCCTGGTCCCGCGACAGGGGAACGGGCGAGCAGTACTTC.

V usage is TRBV5-6 and J usage is TRBJ1-1, with a possible D match to TRBD1 (6 bases). Trimming took off 0 bases at V and 1 base at J, with 10 bases between the two ends. The CDR3 is made up of 15 amino acids. Germline V gene lookup returns CDR1 SGHDT and CDR2 YYEEEE. The CDR3 here is CASSLGQAPNTEAFF. The CDR3 coding sequence is TGTGCCAGCAGCTTGGGACAGGCCCCGAACACTGAAGCTTTCTTT.

With respect to this clone: A read error is possible here, since a much larger clone lies one base away. Other DNA sequences within the sample encode an identical CDR3. The chain links TRBV5-4 to TRBJ2-5; D is perhaps TRBD1 (6 bases). From germline, CDR1 is SGHNT and CDR2 YYREEE (reference sequence). This CDR3 has 17 amino acids. The CDR3 here is CASSLNGRGSLKETQYF. The CDR3 nucleotides are TGCGCCAGCAGCTTGAACGGCAGGGGAAGCCTTAAAGAGACCCAGTACTTC.

Notes on this clone: Different DNA sequences within this sample yield the same CDR3. The rearrangement links TRBV30 to TRBJ1-1; D unclear. CDR3 size: 13 residues. Germline V gene data show CDR1 as GTSNPN and CDR2 as SVGIG (reference sequence). Trimming left V 0 bases short and J 1 base short, with 6 bases between. The CDR3 here is CAWSVVRNTEAFF. CDR3 bases: TGTGCCTGGAGTGTTGTGAGGAACACTGAAGCTTTCTTT.

Remarks on this clone: A far more abundant clone sits one base away, making this likely a read error. V gene TRBV9 combines with J gene TRBJ2-2, with TRBD2 matching over 8 bases. Germline V gene sequence: CDR1 SGDLS, CDR2 YYNGEE. This CDR3 is 14 amino acids long. In nucleotides, the CDR3 is TGTGCCAGCAGCAGCAGCGGGAGAGGCGGGGAGCCGTTTTTT. This encodes CASSSSGRGGEPFF. Complete variable domain (other parts from reference TRBV9 and TRBJ2-2): DSGVTQTPKHLITATGQRVTLRCSPRSGDLSVYWYQQSLDQGLQFLIQYYNGEERAKGNILERFSAQQFPDLHSELNLSSLELGDSALYFCASSSSGRGGEPFFGEGSRLTVL.

This rearrangement joins TRBV11-1 to TRBJ2-7, with 8 positions matching TRBD1. CDR1 and CDR2 (germline): SGHAT, FQDESV (reference sequence). The CDR3 extends over 17 amino acids. After removal of 2 bases from V and 2 bases from J, the junction contained 11 bases not matched to a gene. The CDR3 nucleotides are TGTGCCAGCAGCTTACGCCCCAGGACAGGGAAGGCCTACGAGCAGTACTTC. Residues: CASSLRPRTGKAYEQYF.

This chain uses TRBV4-1 with TRBJ1-1, with no clear D. CDR3 length: 16 amino acids. Germline CDR1 is MGHRA and CDR2 is YSYEKL. Trimming removed 6 bases from V and 3 bases from J, with 20 bases in between. CDR3 in amino acids: CASSLAALRRDTEAFF. DNA for the CDR3: TGCGCCAGCAGTCTGGCGGCACTACGAAGGGACACTGAAGCTTTCTTT.

Concerning this clone itself: A much larger clone lies a single base off, so this may be a read error. Different DNA sequences within this sample yield the same CDR3. The rearrangement joins TRBV11-2 to TRBJ1-4, with 7 nucleotides matching TRBD1. Per the germline V gene, CDR1 is SGHAT and CDR2 is FQNNGV. The CDR3 runs 15 residues. Losses at the gene ends were 2 bases for V and 5 bases for J; bases not matched to a gene: 5. CDR3 sequence (DNA): TGTGCCAGCAGCTTAAACAGGGGTGCAAATGAAAAACTGTTTTTT. Its translation is CASSLNRGANEKLFF.

The chain links TRBV25-1 to TRBJ2-3, with a possible D match to TRBD2 (6 bases). Germline assignment: CDR1 MGHDK and CDR2 SYGVNS. The CDR3 is made up of 14 amino acids. Trimming took off 5 bases at V and 6 bases at J, with 15 bases between the two ends. The CDR3 loop reads CASSKPIRGDTQYF. Written as DNA, the CDR3 is TGTGCCAGCAGTAAACCCATCCGGGGGGATACGCAGTATTTT.

Details on this clone: This may be a read error, as it is one base from a much larger clone. Other nucleotide sequences from this sample produce the same CDR3. CDR3 sequence: CASSPGLAGTEQFF. The CDR3 bases are TGTGCCAGCAGCCCAGGACTAGCGGGAACGGAGCAGTTCTTC. This sequence joins TRBV9 and TRBJ2-1; 12 nucleotides agree with TRBD2. The length of the CDR3 is 14 residues. From germline, CDR1 is SGDLS and CDR2 YYNGEE. V gave up 4 bases and J gave up 10 bases; unmatched junction bases: 6. Supplemented by reference TRBV9 and TRBJ2-1, the full variable domain reads DSGVTQTPKHLITATGQRVTLRCSPRSGDLSVYWYQQSLDQGLQFLIQYYNGEERAKGNILERFSAQQFPDLHSELNLSSLELGDSALYFCASSPGLAGTEQFFGPGTRLTVL.

This rearrangement joins TRBV30 to TRBJ2-7; tentatively, D is TRBD2 (6 bases). From germline, CDR1 is GTSNPN and CDR2 SVGIG (reference sequence). The CDR3 covers 13 residues. V dropped 0 bases and J dropped 6 bases, with 12 bases sitting between them. CDR3 amino acids: CAWSVDGGTEQYF. CDR3 bases: TGTGCCTGGAGTGTAGACGGGGGTACCGAGCAGTACTTC.